A single sample gave rise to the 9 T cell receptor beta chains below, sequenced in a study of T cells in women clearing cervical HPV infection (dated by TCRdb to 2016 to 2019). The library was made by the immunoSEQ multiplex PCR assay. The clones in this table, taken by TCRdb from immuneACCESS, are in-frame only. Not every clone is retained; where verified, under half of the shortfall comes from an unresolved V gene, and the cause of the rest is unknown. This sample's records show more than 20,000 clones. The ten largest clones capture 3.7% of the sample. Sequenced: blood buffy coat. These receptors all stem from a woman aged 18-69 years with a cervical HPV16 infection that either progressed to CIN3+ or cleared (not recorded which).

In the case of this clone: The observed sequence ends 3 residues before the CDR3 terminus, with the missing tail filled in from the germline J gene. The V gene is TRBV7-9, the J gene TRBJ1-6; 8 bases agree with TRBD1. The V and J ends lost 5 bases and 7 bases, in that order; junction bases with no gene match: 7. The CDR3 is made up of 15 amino acids. CDR1 is SEHNR, CDR2 FQNEAQ, per germline (reference sequence). The CDR3 DNA, read in part, is TGTGCCAGCAGCCTCGGACAGGGTGAGAATTCACCC. It encodes CASSLGQGENSP. The entire CDR3 reads CASSLGQGENSPLHF.

Notes on this clone: Read coverage stops 3 residues before the CDR3 terminus; the germline J gene supplies the remainder. V is TRBV13 and J is TRBJ2-7, with 7 bases that match TRBD1. The CDR3 is 15 residues long. CDR1 PRHDT and CDR2 FYEKMQ come from the germline V gene (reference sequence). J was trimmed by 6 bases and V by 3 bases; bases with no gene match: 11. CDR3: CASSFRQGPFIEQYF. The DNA read from the CDR3 is TGTGCCAGCAGCTTTAGACAGGGCCCATTTATCGAG.

In the case of this clone: Read sequence stops 3 residues before the CDR3 end, and the germline J gene provides the missing end. This chain joins TRBV30 and TRBJ1-2, with TRBD1 identical over 10 bases. The CDR3 covers 14 residues. The germline gives CDR1 GTSNPN, CDR2 SVGIG (reference sequence). CDR3 residues: CAWSGGQGTDIYTF. The CDR3 DNA, read in part, is TGTGCCTGGAGTGGGGGACAGGGGACTGACATC.

Of note for this clone: Sequencing ends 3 residues short of the CDR3 end; the germline J gene provides the rest. The rearrangement links TRBV2 to TRBJ2-5, with D possibly matching TRBD2 (7 bases). V was shortened by 2 bases and J by 4 bases, with 20 bases between the two germline ends. Per the germline V gene, CDR1 is SNHLY and CDR2 is FYNNEI. The CDR3 is 17 residues long. The CDR3 loop reads CASSETRGGHFGETQYF. The DNA read from the CDR3 is TGTGCCAGCAGTGAAACTAGGGGGGGGCACTTCGGAGAGACC. Using reference TRBV2 and TRBJ2-5 for the parts outside the CDR3, the full variable domain is EPEVTQTPSHQVTQMGQEVILRCVPISNHLYFYWYRQILGQKVEFLVSFYNNEISEKSEIFDDQFSVERPDGSNFTLKIRSTKLEDSAMYFCASSETRGGHFGETQYFGPGTRLLVL.

For this clone: The CDR3 is cut off 3 residues early in the read; its end comes from the germline J gene. The chain uses TRBV20-1 and TRBJ2-3, with 8 bases that match TRBD2. Looked up from germline, CDR1 is DFQATT and CDR2 is SNEGSKA (reference sequence). This CDR3 has 15 amino acids. CDR3 sequence reads: CSASVTGGSQETQYF. The DNA read from the CDR3 is TGCAGTGCTAGTGTGACGGGGGGGAGCCAAGAGACG.

A remark on this clone: The read halts 3 residues ahead of the CDR3 end, with the missing end drawn from the germline J gene. J is TRBJ1-5 and V is TRBV20-1; the match to TRBD1 covers 7 bases. The CDR3 has 15 amino acids. Germline loops: CDR1 DFQATT, CDR2 SNEGSKA (reference sequence). The V segment lost 3 bases and the J segment 8 bases; nucleotides outside the gene matches: 13. Incomplete CDR3 DNA: TGCAGTGCTAGTGGGGTAGGGGGCCTGACTAAGCCC. It codes for CSASGVGGLTKP. The CDR3 reads in full as CSASGVGGLTKPQHF.

For this clone: The sequence runs out 3 residues before the end of the CDR3; the remainder is reconstructed from the germline J gene. The chain has TRBV19 and TRBJ2-7, with 8 bases matching TRBD1. CDR3 size: 14 residues. Germline CDR1 LNHDA, CDR2 SQIVND (reference sequence). J was trimmed by 4 bases and V by 8 bases; bases with no gene match: 10. This CDR3 reads CASGNRDRRYEQYF. The covered CDR3 bases are TGTGCCAGTGGCAACCGGGACAGGAGGTACGAG.

CDR3 DNA (partial): TGTGCCAGCAGCCACAAAGACAGGAACTTCGAG. Its protein product is CASSHKDRNFE. The entire CDR3 protein is CASSHKDRNFEQYF. The J gene is TRBJ2-7, the V gene TRBV7-9; the D gene is possibly TRBD1 (6 bases). The read gets to within 3 residues of the CDR3 end, and the germline J gene fills in the rest. Trimming removed 5 bases from V and 6 bases from J, with 17 bases in between. The CDR3 contains 14 residues. The germline V gene has CDR1 SEHNR and CDR2 FQNEAQ (reference sequence).

With respect to this clone: The read falls 3 residues short of the CDR3 end, and the missing part is taken from the germline J gene. The rearrangement joins TRBV20-1 to TRBJ2-2; D is unresolved. This CDR3 comprises 14 residues. Trimming took 2 bases from V and 2 from J, leaving 9 bases between them. Looked up from germline, CDR1 is DFQATT and CDR2 is SNEGSKA (reference sequence). The CDR3 is CSARKLRNTGELFF. The CDR3 bases that were read are TGCAGTGCTAGAAAACTACGAAACACCGGGGAG.